This record concerns one T cell receptor beta chain sequence. Its antigen is as yet unknown. The CDR3 has 14 residues. The germline CDR1 and CDR2 sequences are LNHDA and SQIVND (reference sequence). Trimming removed 3 bases from V and 7 bases from J; junction bases left unmatched: 6. Sequencing was at deep level. Sequencing was performed with immunoSEQ multiplex PCR; in TCRdb, only in-frame clones are kept and a portion is missing. The sample holds about 2.1 million clones, about 93% seen once. This entry comes from a study of shared clonotypes between healthy human individuals. Study-level points and caveats: On the whole, naive subsets had larger estimated richness than memory subsets had.

Only CD45RO-negative cells positively selected for CCR7 counted as naive CD8 cells, so terminally differentiated effector memory CD45RA+ cells were excluded. Every donor, a Caucasian adult, lived in Nashville, Tennessee. Sequenced input: naive CD8+ T cells from PBMCs. The TCR comes from a man between 18 and 29 years old in good health. Some clones in this sample may be carry-over from other donors' samples. The V and J genes are TRBV19 and TRBJ1-2; 9 bases are shared with TRBD1. The CDR3 region is CASSMVPGQGGYTF. CDR3 in DNA: TGTGCCAGTAGTATGGTCCCGGGACAGGGTGGCTACACCTTC.